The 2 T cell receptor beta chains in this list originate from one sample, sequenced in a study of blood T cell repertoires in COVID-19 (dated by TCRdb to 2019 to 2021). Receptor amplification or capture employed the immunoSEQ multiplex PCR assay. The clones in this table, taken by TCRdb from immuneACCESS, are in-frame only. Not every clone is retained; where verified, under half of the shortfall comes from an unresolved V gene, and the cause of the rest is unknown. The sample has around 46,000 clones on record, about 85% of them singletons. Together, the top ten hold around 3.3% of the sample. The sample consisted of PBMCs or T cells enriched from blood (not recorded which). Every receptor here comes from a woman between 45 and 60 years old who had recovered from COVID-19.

The CDR3 DNA sequence: TGTGCCAGCAGGGGGCTAGGAAACACCATATATTTT. Translating gives CASRGLGNTIYF. The chain is built from TRBV2 and TRBJ1-3; a possible D gene is TRBD1 (5 bases). CDR1 SNHLY and CDR2 FYNNEI come from the germline V gene. The CDR3 runs to 12 residues. V lost 6 bases, J lost 4 bases, and 7 bases lay in between.

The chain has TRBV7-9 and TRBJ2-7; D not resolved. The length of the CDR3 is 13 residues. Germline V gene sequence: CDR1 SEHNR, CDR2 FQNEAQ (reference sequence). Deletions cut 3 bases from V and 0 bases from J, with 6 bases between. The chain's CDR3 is CASSLYSSYEQYF. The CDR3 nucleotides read TGTGCCAGCAGCTTGTACAGCTCCTACGAGCAGTACTTC.